This T cell receptor (beta chain) came from a study of blood T cell repertoires in COVID-19. Across the study: Some COVID-19 samples were acute and others convalescent; all came from the United States, Italy and Spain. Sample material is recorded as cDNA or gDNA derived from T cells, B-cell-depleted T cells, or PBMCs.

In the authors' methods: For nucleated cells, counts were estimated from reference gene primer amplification. This table comes from immunoSEQ multiplex PCR, and its TCRdb copy is limited to in-frame clones, with some not included. That table furnishes V, J and clone size, whereas the DNA furnished D and trimming. The repertoire holds 100,000 or so clones, with roughly 92% as singletons. CDR3 length equals 17 residues. The chain combines TRBV21-1 with TRBJ1-1; the table names TRBD1, a call not compared with the DNA. TRBV21-1 is a documented pseudogene. Sequenced: peripheral blood. The receptor was isolated from a man aged 60 to 69 with acute or convalescent COVID-19. The CDR3 DNA reads TGTGCCAGCACTGAACCCGCGGGACAGGGGATAGTCACTGAAGCTTTCTTT. Its translation is CASTEPAGQGIVTEAFF.